In its sample, the clone carrying this TCR beta chain was seen once. The entry originates in a study of blood T cell repertoires in COVID-19. The V gene's germline CDR1 is SGHRS and CDR2 YFSETQ. Deletions cut 1 base from V and 3 bases from J, with 6 bases between. CDR3 length: 13 residues. Profiling relied on immunoSEQ multiplex PCR, and the TCRdb table lists in-frame clones only, not all of them. The sample lists about 220,000 clones, roughly 80% seen once, with about 2.9% in the top ten. The sample was peripheral blood. This clonotype was obtained from a woman in her 30s who had recovered from COVID-19. V and J are TRBV5-1 and TRBJ2-3, with D maybe TRBD2 (6 bases). In nucleotides, the CDR3 is TGCGCCAGCAGCTTGAGCGGGACAGATACGCAGTATTTT. Protein product: CASSLSGTDTQYF.